These T cell receptor beta chains were read from a single sample in a study of T-cell reconstitution after alpha-beta-depleted transplantation in children. TCRdb called the PCR reads again in MiXCR, with one record for every CDR3 protein. The repertoire holds about 500,000 distinct CDR3 sequences, with about 33% as singletons. Sample: PBMCs from the stem cell graft donor, taken from the stem cell graft. These receptors were obtained from a human donor who donated a stem cell graft to a child with aplastic anemia. CDR3s include the opening cysteine and the closing phenylalanine or tryptophan. Fields, in order: CDR3 length, J gene, clone size, D gene, V gene, CDR3 DNA, CDR3 protein. The D gene is left open where the match is weak. Clone size is given for some rows only: seen once, a few or many times, or a class if the clone is expanded.

>17|TRBJ1-2|few|TRBD1|TRBV5-1
TGCGCCAGCAGCTCCGGGACAGGGGGCGCATTTGACTATGGCTACACCTTC
CASSSGTGGAFDYGYTF
>15|TRBJ1-1|NA|TRBD1|TRBV12-3/TRBV12-4
TGTGCCAGCAGCCCCCCGGACAGGGGTAGGACTGAAGCTTTCTTT
CASSPPDRGRTEAFF
>16|TRBJ2-3|NA|NA|TRBV11-2
TGTGCCAGCAGCCCTCGGACACTTGCTAGCACAGATACGCAGTATTTT
CASSPRTLASTDTQYF
>18|TRBJ2-3|few|TRBD1|TRBV6-5
TGTGCCAGCAGTTACTCATTCTCCGGGACAGGGGAAATCGATACGCAGTATTTT
CASSYSFSGTGEIDTQYF
>12|TRBJ2-7|NA|TRBD1|TRBV12-3/TRBV12-4
TGTGCCAGCAGTCCCACAGGGGGGGAGCAGTACTTC
CASSPTGGEQYF
>17|TRBJ2-4|few|TRBD1|TRBV13
TGTGCCAGCAGCTTAGTGGGGACAGGGGTGGCCAAAAACATTCAGTACTTC
CASSLVGTGVAKNIQYF
>17|TRBJ2-1|many|NA|TRBV29-1
TGCAGCGTTGAAAAGGCGGAGGGCATAGCCGGCTACAATGAGCAGTTCTTC
CSVEKAEGIAGYNEQFF
>15|TRBJ2-1|few|NA|TRBV27
TGTGCCACCTCCCGCGGGGTCAGCTCCTACAATGAGCAGTTCTTC
CATSRGVSSYNEQFF
>15|TRBJ1-5|NA|NA|TRBV7-9
TGTGCCAGCAGCTCGCCCCGGGAAGGCAATCAGCCCCAGCATTTT
CASSSPREGNQPQHF
>12|TRBJ1-5|NA|NA|TRBV7-2
TGTGCCAGCAGCAATAGCAATCAGCCCCAGCATTTT
CASSNSNQPQHF
>14|TRBJ2-3|few|NA|TRBV5-5
TGTGCCAGCAGCTTGGTTGGGGAGGAAGATACGCAGTATTTT
CASSLVGEEDTQYF
>14|TRBJ2-5|NA|TRBD2|TRBV7-2
TGTGCCAGCACCGCGGGCGGGAGGAGAGAGACCCAGTACTTC
CASTAGGRRETQYF
>12|TRBJ2-5|NA|NA|TRBV29-1
TGCAGCGTTGAATGGTATAAGGAGACCCAGTACTTC
CSVEWYKETQYF
>15|TRBJ2-1|NA|TRBD2|TRBV7-8
TGTGCCAGCAGCTTAGGGACTAGCGGGATTCAGGAGCAGTTCTTC
CASSLGTSGIQEQFF
>16|TRBJ2-1|few|TRBD1|TRBV5-4
TGTGCCAGCAGCTTGGGGTTGGGGGACAGGCCAAATGAGCAGTTCTTC
CASSLGLGDRPNEQFF
>16|TRBJ2-2|once|NA|TRBV7-6
TGTGCCAGCAGCTTTTATGGTCCGGTGAACACCGGGGAGCTGTTTTTT
CASSFYGPVNTGELFF
>13|TRBJ2-3|NA|NA|TRBV7-2
TGTGCCAGCAGCCTCAGGCGCGCAGATACGCAGTATTTT
CASSLRRADTQYF
>14|TRBJ2-1|many|NA|TRBV12-3/TRBV12-4
TGTGCCAGCAGTTTCGGCCCCAGGCACAATGAGCAGTTCTTC
CASSFGPRHNEQFF
>16|TRBJ1-1|NA|NA|TRBV6-2/TRBV6-3
TGTGCCAGCAGTTCCGACGGACGCGGGGAGAACACTGAAGCTTTCTTT
CASSSDGRGENTEAFF
>15|TRBJ2-3|few|NA|TRBV20-1
TGCAGTGCTAGAGATCCACTAGCTAGCACAGATACGCAGTATTTT
CSARDPLASTDTQYF
>13|TRBJ1-2|NA|NA|TRBV12-3/TRBV12-4
TGTGCCAGCAGTTTATTCAGGGGTGAGGGCTACACCTTC
CASSLFRGEGYTF
>13|TRBJ1-2|NA|NA|TRBV5-1
TGCGCCAGCAGCTTGGGGGCCCAGCGTGGCTACACCTTC
CASSLGAQRGYTF
>12|TRBJ2-7|few|NA|TRBV6-2/TRBV6-3
TGTGCCACCCCGGACAGCTTCTACGAGCAGTACTTC
CATPDSFYEQYF